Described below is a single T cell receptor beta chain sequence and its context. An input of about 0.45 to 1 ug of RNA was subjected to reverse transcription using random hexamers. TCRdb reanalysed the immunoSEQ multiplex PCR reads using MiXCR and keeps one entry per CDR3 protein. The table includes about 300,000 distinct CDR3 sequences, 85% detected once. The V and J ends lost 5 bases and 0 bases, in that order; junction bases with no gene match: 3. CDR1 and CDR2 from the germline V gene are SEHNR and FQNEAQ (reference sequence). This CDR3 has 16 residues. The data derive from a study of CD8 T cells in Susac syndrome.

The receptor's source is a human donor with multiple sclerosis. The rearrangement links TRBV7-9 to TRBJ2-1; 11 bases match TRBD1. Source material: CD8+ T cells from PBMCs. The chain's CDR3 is CASSHGTGGSYNEQFF. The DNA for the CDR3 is TGTGCCAGCAGCCACGGGACAGGGGGCTCCTACAATGAGCAGTTCTTC.